This T cell receptor beta chain is from a study of shared clonotypes between healthy human individuals. Findings and caveats of the study: Researchers sampled only blood; tissue repertoires likely differ. Clonotype sharing across donors was expected to vary with sequencing depth.

This CDR3 is 12 amino acids long. The germline V and J ends were trimmed by 6 bases and 7 bases, with 12 bases remaining between them. CDR1 and CDR2 (germline): MNHNY, SVGAGI (reference sequence). Original handling: ImmunoSEQ gave junction-only sequences without quality scores, so filtering differed. Data came from immunoSEQ multiplex PCR; TCRdb stores just in-frame clones and leaves some out. V and J calls and clone size follow that table, whereas D and trimming were derived from the DNA. Of 450,000 to 600,000 clones in the sample, 65% to 80% were seen once. Unsorted material relied on roughly 100 million PBMCs as the source of genomic DNA. As for this clone: Its antigen remains unidentified.

Specimen: PBMCs. The V gene is TRBV6-6, the J gene TRBJ1-1; D may be TRBD1 (5 bases). This clonotype was sampled from a woman aged 40-49 years in good health. Some clones in this sample may be carry-over from other donors' samples. The CDR3 loop is CASSQGVFEAFF. The CDR3 nucleotides are TGTGCCAGCAGCCAAGGGGTTTTTGAAGCTTTCTTT.